Shown below are 24 T cell receptor beta chains from a single sample sequenced in a study of response to subunit inactivated influenza vaccine. TCRdb re-analysed the RT-PCR reads in MiXCR, keeping a single row per CDR3 protein. The table includes about 180,000 distinct CDR3 sequences, around 11% detected once. Specimen: CD8+ T cells sorted from PBMCs, collected less than 30 months after vaccination. These receptors were collected from a man between 50 and 69 years old who received an inactivated influenza vaccine.

The sample holds many counts of this clonotype. The chain combines TRBV4-1 with TRBJ2-7; 13 bases line up with TRBD2. This CDR3 contains 14 residues. Germline CDR1 is MGHRA and CDR2 is YSYEKL. J gave up 4 bases and V 5 bases, and 2 bases lay outside the gene matches. Written as DNA, the CDR3 is TGCGCCAGCAGCTGGACTAGCGGGGGATACGAGCAGTACTTC. Protein sequence: CASSWTSGGYEQYF.

The rearrangement uses TRBV6-1 and TRBJ2-1; 9 bases align to TRBD2. After removal of 7 bases from V and 9 bases from J, the junction contained 13 bases not matched to a gene. CDR1 MNHNS and CDR2 SASEGT come from the germline V gene. This CDR3 comprises 15 residues. CDR3 DNA sequence: TGTGCCAGCACTCAATACGGGACTAGCCGTCCTGAGCAGTTCTTC. Amino acid sequence: CASTQYGTSRPEQFF.

The chain carries TRBV7-2 and TRBJ1-2; no definite D call. V was cut by 1 base and J by 0 bases, with 9 bases left in between. The CDR3 has 15 amino acids. Germline V gene data show CDR1 as SGHTA and CDR2 as FQGNSA. CDR3 nucleotides: TGTGCCAGCAGCTTAGAAGGTTCAGCTAACTATGGCTACACCTTC. Its translation: CASSLEGSANYGYTF.

This clonotype was detected only a few times. The genes are TRBV11-2 and TRBJ2-2; D call uncertain. The CDR3 has 14 amino acids. The V and J ends lost 1 base and 6 bases respectively, with 9 bases between them. The germline V gene encodes CDR1 SGHAT and CDR2 FQNNGV. The CDR3 reads CASSLVFGPGELFF. The CDR3 DNA follows: TGTGCCAGCAGCTTAGTGTTTGGGCCCGGGGAGCTGTTTTTT.

This clonotype appeared many times. V and J are TRBV12-3 or TRBV12-4 and TRBJ2-7, with unresolved D. CDR3 size: 12 residues. Trimming pared 3 bases from V and 7 bases from J, leaving 10 bases between. CDR3 nucleotide sequence: TGTGCCAGCAGTTTCGTAGGCGGAGAGCAGTACTTC. Translating gives CASSFVGGEQYF.

This clonotype was counted at least ten times. CDR3 region: CASSSTGLNTEAFF. In nucleotides, the CDR3 is TGCGCCAGCAGCTCGACAGGGTTGAACACTGAAGCTTTCTTT. The rearrangement links TRBV5-1 to TRBJ1-1; 7 bases fit TRBD1. CDR1 and CDR2 (germline): SGHRS, YFSETQ. The trim removed 3 bases at V and 0 bases at J, leaving 2 bases unmatched. This CDR3 is built from 14 residues.

There are a few counts of this clonotype. The chain carries TRBV7-8 and TRBJ2-1; 7 bases match TRBD2. CDR3 size: 14 residues. Germline CDR1 reads SGHVS; CDR2 reads FQNEAQ. The J segment lost 9 bases and the V segment lost 2 bases, leaving 7 bases of the junction unmatched. CDR3 coding DNA: TGTGCCAGCAGCTTAATTGCGGGAGCGGGTGAGCAGTTCTTC. Translating it yields CASSLIAGAGEQFF.

The V and J genes are TRBV2 and TRBJ2-7; perhaps TRBD2 as D (5 bases). V lost 4 bases, J lost 1 base, and 11 bases lay in between. Germline-derived CDR1 and CDR2 are SNHLY and FYNNEI. The CDR3 runs 14 residues. The CDR3 spells CASSGGSGSYEQYF. For the CDR3, the DNA is TGTGCCAGCAGTGGAGGGTCGGGGTCCTACGAGCAGTACTTC.

The table lists this clonotype with a few counts. The chain links TRBV6-1 to TRBJ2-7; no clear D. V lost 2 bases, J lost 4 bases, and 12 bases lay in between. The CDR3 extends over 14 amino acids. Germline lookup yields CDR1 MNHNS and CDR2 SASEGT. This CDR3 reads CASSERGLGYEQYF. The CDR3 DNA reads TGTGCCAGCAGTGAACGTGGGTTGGGTTACGAGCAGTACTTC.

This clonotype was found many times. The genes are TRBV5-5 and TRBJ2-1; 8 positions match TRBD2. Losses at the gene ends were 4 bases for V and 5 bases for J; bases not matched to a gene: 14. CDR1 SGHKS and CDR2 YYEKEE come from the germline V gene (reference sequence). The CDR3 loop spans 17 amino acids. In DNA form, the CDR3 reads TGTGCCAGCAGCGGGCGGGGGGCAGGGGCCGGAGACAATGAGCAGTTCTTC. It encodes CASSGRGAGAGDNEQFF.

The sample holds a few counts of this clonotype. The V call is TRBV4-1, the J call TRBJ2-2; possible D gene TRBD1, 5 bases. Between the trimmed V and J ends, which lost 0 bases and 5 bases, there was a span of 16 bases. The CDR3 is 17 residues long. CDR1 MGHRA and CDR2 YSYEKL come from the germline V gene. CDR3 nucleotides: TGCGCCAGCAGCCAAGATTGGCAAGGGGTTAGGACCGGGGAGCTGTTTTTT. It specifies CASSQDWQGVRTGELFF.

The sample holds a few counts of this clonotype. The chain is built from TRBV28 and TRBJ2-7; the D is unclear. CDR1 MDHEN and CDR2 SYDVKM come from the germline V gene. Trimming stripped 3 bases from V and 2 bases from J, with 8 bases between. This CDR3 region has 13 residues. The CDR3 region has the DNA TGTGCCAGCAGTTTGAGCACTCCCTACGAGCAGTACTTC. It specifies CASSLSTPYEQYF. Based on the CDR3 plus reference TRBV28 and TRBJ2-7, the full variable domain is DVKVTQSSRYLVKRTGEKVFLECVQDMDHENMFWYRQDPGLGLRLIYFSYDVKMKEKGDIPEGYSVSREKKERFSLILESASTNQTSMYLCASSLSTPYEQYFGPGTRLTVT.

This chain links TRBV20-1 with TRBJ2-1; D call uncertain. The CDR3 contains 13 residues. Deletions cut 1 base from V and 6 bases from J, with 10 bases between. From germline, CDR1 is DFQATT and CDR2 SNEGSKA (reference sequence). CDR3 sequence reads: CSARGGVGNEQFF. Here the CDR3 DNA reads TGCAGTGCTAGAGGAGGAGTTGGCAATGAGCAGTTCTTC.

CDR3 sequence (DNA): TGCAGCGTTGAAGATGGGCTACACACCGGGGAGCTGTTTTTT. Protein product: CSVEDGLHTGELFF. The V gene is TRBV29-1, the J gene TRBJ2-2; the D is unclear. Germline CDR1 reads SQVTM; CDR2 reads ANQGSEA. Trimming left V 0 bases short and J 3 bases short, with 8 bases between. The CDR3 is made up of 14 amino acids.

V gene TRBV13 combines with J gene TRBJ2-7; no definite D call. Trimming took off 0 bases at V and 5 bases at J, with 5 bases between the two ends. The germline CDR1 and CDR2 sequences are PRHDT and FYEKMQ (reference sequence). This CDR3 contains 12 residues. CDR3 in DNA: TGTGCCAGCAGCTTAGGGTCAGACGAGCAGTACTTC. This codes for CASSLGSDEQYF. The full variable domain, with the rest looked up from reference TRBV13 and TRBJ2-7, is AAGVIQSPRHLIKEKRETATLKCYPIPRHDTVYWYQQGPGQDPQFLISFYEKMQSDKGSIPDRFSAQQFSDYHSELNMSSLELGDSALYFCASSLGSDEQYFGPGTRLTVT.

The chain couples TRBV6-2 or TRBV6-3 to TRBJ2-1; 8 bases line up with TRBD2. Losses at the gene ends were 5 bases for V and 10 bases for J; bases not matched to a gene: 10. This CDR3 comprises 14 residues. The germline V gene encodes CDR1 MNHEY and CDR2 SVGEGT. This chain's CDR3 is CASSPIRGGAEQFF. The CDR3 DNA reads as TGTGCCAGCAGTCCCATACGGGGGGGAGCCGAGCAGTTCTTC.

Here the CDR3 DNA reads TGCAGTGCTAGAGACCTCGGGACTCAAGAGACCCAGTACTTC. Protein product: CSARDLGTQETQYF. This chain connects TRBV20-1 to TRBJ2-5, with D perhaps TRBD2 (6 bases). V gave up 0 bases and J gave up 2 bases, with 10 bases separating them. Germline V gene lookup returns CDR1 DFQATT and CDR2 SNEGSKA (reference sequence). The CDR3 consists of 14 residues.

This clonotype has just a few counts. This chain's CDR3 is CASSREGGGYEQYF. As DNA, the CDR3 is TGTGCCAGCAGCCGCGAAGGGGGCGGCTACGAGCAGTACTTC. The chain combines TRBV13 with TRBJ2-7, with 7 bases identical to TRBD1. The germline V gene encodes CDR1 PRHDT and CDR2 FYEKMQ (reference sequence). The ends lost 5 bases at V and 3 bases at J; junction bases unmatched: 7. The CDR3 runs to 14 residues.

Many counts were recorded for this clonotype. The gene calls are TRBV3-1 and TRBJ2-7; maybe TRBD1 (6 bases). The CDR3 sequence is 16 residues long. The V and J ends lost 4 bases and 5 bases respectively, with 21 bases between them. Germline CDR1 is LGHDT and CDR2 is YNNKEL (reference sequence). CDR3: CASSPLGAQREHEQYF. The CDR3 coding sequence is TGTGCCAGCAGCCCCCTGGGGGCACAGAGGGAACACGAGCAGTACTTC.

The chain employs TRBV20-1 and TRBJ2-1, with D possibly TRBD2 on 6 matching bases. The V end was cut by 7 bases, the J end by 8 bases, with 12 bases between. The CDR3 has 11 residues. Germline V lookup: CDR1 DFQATT, CDR2 SNEGSKA (reference sequence). The CDR3 sequence: CSVPLAYEQFF. In DNA form, the CDR3 reads TGCAGTGTCCCCCTAGCGTATGAGCAGTTCTTC.

This clonotype was picked up a small number of times. The V gene is TRBV11-1, the J gene TRBJ2-7; 11 bases map to TRBD2. The ends lost 3 bases at V and 6 bases at J; junction bases unmatched: 10. The germline gives CDR1 SGHAT, CDR2 FQDESV (reference sequence). The CDR3 spans 16 residues. This chain's CDR3 is CASSFFSLAGGAEQYF. Here the CDR3 DNA reads TGTGCCAGCAGCTTCTTTTCCCTAGCGGGGGGTGCCGAGCAGTACTTC.

Ten or more counts support this clonotype. The rearrangement uses TRBV2 and TRBJ1-3, with unresolved D. The CDR3 length is 15 residues. Trimming left V 6 bases short and J 2 bases short, with 14 bases between. The germline V gene encodes CDR1 SNHLY and CDR2 FYNNEI. Here the CDR3 reads CASSHLEGAGNTIYF. The CDR3 DNA is TGTGCCAGCAGCCACCTAGAGGGTGCTGGAAACACCATATATTTT.

The table lists this clonotype with a few counts. The V gene is TRBV29-1, the J gene TRBJ2-2; 7 nucleotides line up with TRBD2. This CDR3 contains 14 residues. From germline, CDR1 is SQVTM and CDR2 ANQGSEA. V dropped 7 bases and J dropped 1; count of bases not matched to a gene: 6. CDR3 coding DNA: TGCAGCGCGGCGGTAGCGGGGAACACCGGGGAGCTGTTTTTT. Residues: CSAAVAGNTGELFF.

This clonotype has a single count. The gene calls are TRBV3-1 and TRBJ2-1; 14 bases are a match to TRBD2. V dropped 11 bases and J dropped 6; count of bases not matched to a gene: 15. The CDR3 has 17 amino acids. The germline V gene has CDR1 LGHDT and CDR2 YNNKEL (reference sequence). The DNA of the CDR3 is TGTGCCTGCTGCCAGATGACTAGCGGGGGGGCGAGCAATGAGCAGTTCTTC. Encoded protein: CACCQMTSGGASNEQFF.